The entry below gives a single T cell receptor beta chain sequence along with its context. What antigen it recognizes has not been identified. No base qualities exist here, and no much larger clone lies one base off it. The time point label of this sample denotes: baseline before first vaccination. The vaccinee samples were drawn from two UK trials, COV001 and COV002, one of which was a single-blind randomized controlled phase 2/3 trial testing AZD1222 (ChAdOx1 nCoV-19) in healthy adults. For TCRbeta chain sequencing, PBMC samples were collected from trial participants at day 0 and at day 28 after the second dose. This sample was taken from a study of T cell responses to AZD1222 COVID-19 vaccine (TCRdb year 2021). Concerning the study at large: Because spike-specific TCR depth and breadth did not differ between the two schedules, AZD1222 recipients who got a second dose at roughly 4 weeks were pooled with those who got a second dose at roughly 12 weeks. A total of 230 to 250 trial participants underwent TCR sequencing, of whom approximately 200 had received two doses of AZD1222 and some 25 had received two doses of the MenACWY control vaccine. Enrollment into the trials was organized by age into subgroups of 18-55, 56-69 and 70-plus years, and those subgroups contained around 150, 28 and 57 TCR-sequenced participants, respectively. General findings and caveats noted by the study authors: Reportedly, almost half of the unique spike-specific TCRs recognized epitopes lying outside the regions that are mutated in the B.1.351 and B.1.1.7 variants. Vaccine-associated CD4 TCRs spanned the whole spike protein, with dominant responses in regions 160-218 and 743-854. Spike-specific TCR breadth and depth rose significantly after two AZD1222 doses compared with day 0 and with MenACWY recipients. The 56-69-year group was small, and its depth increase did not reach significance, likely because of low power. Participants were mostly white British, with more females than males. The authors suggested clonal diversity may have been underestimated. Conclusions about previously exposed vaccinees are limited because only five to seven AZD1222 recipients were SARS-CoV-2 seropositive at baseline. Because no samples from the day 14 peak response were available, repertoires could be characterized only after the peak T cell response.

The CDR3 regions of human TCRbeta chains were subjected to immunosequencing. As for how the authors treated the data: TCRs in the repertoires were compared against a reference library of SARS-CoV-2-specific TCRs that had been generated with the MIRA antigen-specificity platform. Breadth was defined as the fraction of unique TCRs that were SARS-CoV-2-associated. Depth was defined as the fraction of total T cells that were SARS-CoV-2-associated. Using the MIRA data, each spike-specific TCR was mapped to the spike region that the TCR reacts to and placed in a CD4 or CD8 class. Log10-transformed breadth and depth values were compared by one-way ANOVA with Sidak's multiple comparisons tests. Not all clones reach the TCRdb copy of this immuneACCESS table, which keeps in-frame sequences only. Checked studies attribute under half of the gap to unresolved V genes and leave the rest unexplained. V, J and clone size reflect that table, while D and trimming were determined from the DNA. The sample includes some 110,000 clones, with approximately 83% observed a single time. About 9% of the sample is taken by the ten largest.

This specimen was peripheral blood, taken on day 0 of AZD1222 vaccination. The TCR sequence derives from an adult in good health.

CDR3 reads: CASSPAGVPYEQYF. Read as DNA, the sequence is TGTGCCAGCAGTCCCGCAGGAGTTCCATACGAGCAGTACTTC. The V and J genes are TRBV28 and TRBJ2-7; too little of a D gene remains to name it. CDR1 is given as MDHEN and CDR2 as SYDVKM, both from the germline V gene. CDR3 length: 14 amino acids, cysteine to phenylalanine. The kept DNA is CDR3 alone, 42 bases in frame from the first base. V is cut by 5 bases and J by 4 bases, and the space between the germline ends is 15 bases.